These 25 T cell receptor beta chains were sequenced from one sample in a study of blood T cell repertoires in COVID-19. Only in-frame clones appear in the TCRdb table, and some are missing; sequencing was by immunoSEQ multiplex PCR. The data show 160,000 or so clones, approximately 80% seen once. What was sequenced was peripheral blood. The origin of the receptors is a woman older than 75 with acute or convalescent COVID-19.

With regard to this clone: The same CDR3 also results from other DNA sequences found in this sample. The J gene is TRBJ1-1, the V gene TRBV3-1 (or the pseudogene TRBV3-2), with D perhaps TRBD1 (6 bases). With 1 base removed from V and 5 bases from J, the gap between germline ends came to 11 bases. Per the germline V gene, CDR1 is LGHDT and CDR2 is YNNKEL (reference sequence). CDR3 length: 14 amino acids. The CDR3 DNA reads as TGTGCCAGCAGCCAAGGAGGGGGGGGAACTGAAGCTTTCTTT. Protein sequence: CASSQGGGGTEAFF.

The chain joins TRBV10-1 to TRBJ1-2, with a possible D match to TRBD1 (6 bases). Trimming removed 4 bases from V and 0 bases from J, with 15 bases in between. The CDR3 has 16 amino acids. Germline V lookup: CDR1 WNHNN, CDR2 SYGVQD (reference sequence). The CDR3 DNA reads TGCGCCAGCAGTGGACCATCCAAGGGGGCTAACTATGGCTACACCTTC. This encodes CASSGPSKGANYGYTF.

The CDR3 reads CASSQDRVGLYNEQFF. CDR3 bases: TGTGCCAGCAGCCAAGATCGGGTTGGCCTCTACAATGAGCAGTTCTTC. The chain employs TRBV3-1 (or the pseudogene TRBV3-2) and TRBJ2-1; D unclear. CDR3 length: 16 amino acids. The V gene's germline CDR1 is LGHDT and CDR2 YNNKEL (reference sequence). V lost 0 bases to trimming and J lost 3 bases, with 12 bases between them.

The chain couples TRBV7-8 to TRBJ1-1, with D perhaps matching TRBD1 (5 bases). Germline V CDR1 and CDR2: SGHVS, FQNEAQ. Between the trimmed V and J ends, which lost 7 bases and 1 base, there was a span of 22 bases. This CDR3 is built from 17 residues. The CDR3 sequence: CASTPRLSGSANTEAFF. The DNA for the CDR3 is TGTGCCAGCACCCCTCGGTTATCAGGGTCGGCGAACACTGAAGCTTTCTTT.

This rearrangement joins TRBV6-5 to TRBJ1-3; D not resolved. Germline CDR1 is MNHEY and CDR2 is SVGAGI. V lost 6 bases and J 4 bases, leaving 16 bases between the germline ends. The CDR3 runs 15 residues. This chain's CDR3 is CASSKDVRSGNTIYF. The CDR3, as DNA: TGTGCCAGCAGCAAAGACGTGCGTAGCGGAAACACCATATATTTT.

This clone was counted between two and nine times. V and J are TRBV7-9 and TRBJ2-5; 14 positions match TRBD2. The V gene's germline CDR1 is SEHNR and CDR2 FQNEAQ (reference sequence). The CDR3 has 19 amino acids. V was pared by 4 bases and J by 3 bases, with 13 bases of the junction left unmatched. The CDR3 region has the DNA TGTGCCAGCAGCTCCACGACTAGCGGGAGGGCCCAGGAGAAAGAGACCCAGTACTTC. Translation: CASSSTTSGRAQEKETQYF.

The V gene is TRBV7-8, the J gene TRBJ1-5; 9 bases match TRBD1. Germline CDR1 reads SGHVS; CDR2 reads FQNEAQ. Trimming took 5 bases from V and 0 from J; bases not matched to a gene: 8. This CDR3 is built from 17 residues. This chain's CDR3 is CASSRGTGLDSNQPQHF. The CDR3 nucleotides read TGTGCCAGCAGCCGAGGGACAGGGCTTGATAGCAATCAGCCCCAGCATTTT.

This chain joins TRBV15 and TRBJ1-4; weak D call: TRBD1 (6 bases). This CDR3 spans 13 amino acids. From germline, CDR1 is LNHNV and CDR2 YYDKDF (reference sequence). The V end lost 3 bases, the J end lost 4 bases, and 6 bases lay between the germline ends. This CDR3 reads CATSRDSNEKLFF. The CDR3 DNA reads as TGTGCCACCAGCAGGGACAGTAATGAAAAACTGTTTTTT. Supplemented by reference TRBV15 and TRBJ1-4, the full variable domain reads DAMVIQNPRYQVTQFGKPVTLSCSQTLNHNVMYWYQQKSSQAPKLLFHYYDKDFNNEADTPDNFQSRRPNTSFCFLDIRSPGLGDTAMYLCATSRDSNEKLFFGSGTQLSVL.

This sequence joins TRBV12-3 or TRBV12-4 and TRBJ1-1, with a weak D call TRBD1 (6 bases). This CDR3 has 13 residues. V lost 2 bases to trimming and J lost 8 bases, with 12 bases between them. CDR3: CASSLTLDREAFF. CDR3 DNA sequence: TGTGCCAGCAGTTTAACCCTGGACAGAGAAGCTTTCTTT.

This chain connects TRBV20-1 to TRBJ1-4, with TRBD1 as a possible D gene (6 bases). The CDR3 is 11 residues long. Trimming left V 6 bases short and J 8 bases short, with 10 bases between. Germline V gene data show CDR1 as DFQATT and CDR2 as SNEGSKA (reference sequence). The CDR3 sequence: CSATGNEKLFF. The CDR3 DNA reads TGCAGTGCAACAGGGAACGAAAAACTGTTTTTT.

The rearrangement uses TRBV6-6 and TRBJ2-7; perhaps TRBD1 as D (6 bases). Germline assignment: CDR1 MNHNY and CDR2 SVGAGI (reference sequence). This CDR3 contains 12 residues. The V and J ends lost 6 bases and 3 bases respectively, with 9 bases between them. CDR3 nucleotides: TGTGCCAGCAGCCAGGGGTTCTACGAGCAGTACTTC. It is translated as CASSQGFYEQYF.

CDR3 amino acids: CSAYLTSGASTDTQYF. The CDR3 coding sequence is TGCAGCGCTTATCTGACTAGCGGGGCTAGCACAGATACGCAGTATTTT. The chain combines TRBV29-1 with TRBJ2-3; 11 positions agree with TRBD2. The V segment lost 7 bases and the J segment 0 bases; nucleotides outside the gene matches: 9. Germline lookup yields CDR1 SQVTM and CDR2 ANQGSEA. There are 16 residues in the CDR3.

The CDR3 sequence: CASRGQSYEQYF. CDR3 DNA: TGTGCCAGCAGAGGACAGTCCTACGAGCAGTACTTC. V usage is TRBV6-1 and J usage is TRBJ2-7; tentative D call: TRBD1 (6 bases). Trimming took off 6 bases at V and 1 base at J, with 7 bases between the two ends. CDR3 length equals 12 residues. Germline CDR1 is MNHNS and CDR2 is SASEGT.

The chain links TRBV5-1 to TRBJ2-3; 8 bases line up with TRBD1. The CDR3 length is 16 residues. The germline CDR1 and CDR2 sequences are SGHRS and YFSETQ. Germline trimming cut 0 bases from V and 1 base from J; bases unmatched to any gene: 4. CDR3 in amino acids: CASSLGSGGGTDTQYF. As DNA, the CDR3 is TGCGCCAGCAGCTTGGGGTCAGGGGGCGGCACAGATACGCAGTATTTT.

The V gene is TRBV2, the J gene TRBJ1-2; 7 bases are a match to TRBD1. Losses at the gene ends were 4 bases for V and 1 base for J; bases not matched to a gene: 3. Germline loops: CDR1 SNHLY, CDR2 FYNNEI. The CDR3 spans 14 residues. This chain's CDR3 is CASSGDSYNYGYTF. Written as DNA, the CDR3 is TGTGCCAGCAGTGGGGACAGCTATAACTATGGCTACACCTTC.

V gene TRBV18 combines with J gene TRBJ1-2; tentatively, D is TRBD1 (5 bases). The CDR3 contains 13 residues. Germline loops: CDR1 KGHSH, CDR2 LQKENI. Trimming removed 4 bases from V and 10 bases from J, with 16 bases in between. The CDR3 here is CASSLGRGEIYTF. The CDR3 DNA reads TGTGCCAGCTCACTCGGCCGGGGGGAGATCTACACCTTC.

The V gene is TRBV19, the J gene TRBJ1-4; D unclear. V was cut by 7 bases and J by 2 bases, with 20 bases left in between. The CDR3 contains 17 residues. Germline V gene sequence: CDR1 LNHDA, CDR2 SQIVND (reference sequence). CDR3 amino acids: CASTATRERITNEKLFF. The CDR3 DNA sequence: TGTGCCAGTACCGCCACCCGGGAGCGGATTACTAATGAAAAACTGTTTTTT.

This clone showed up many times. The chain joins TRBV19 to TRBJ2-1; 8 nucleotides align to TRBD2. Germline CDR1 and CDR2: LNHDA and SQIVND (reference sequence). The CDR3 contains 16 residues. Unmatched junction bases numbered 11, after V lost 5 bases and J lost 5 bases. This CDR3 is CASSGGESGSNNEQFF. The CDR3 DNA reads as TGTGCCAGTAGTGGGGGCGAGAGCGGGAGTAACAATGAGCAGTTCTTC.

This clone was counted once. The chain uses TRBV18 and TRBJ1-1; weak D call: TRBD1 (5 bases). V dropped 3 bases and J dropped 4 bases, with 12 bases sitting between them. The germline gives CDR1 KGHSH, CDR2 LQKENI. This CDR3 is 14 amino acids long. DNA of the CDR3: TGTGCCAGCTCACCGGTCCAGGGAGGCACTGAAGCTTTCTTT. Translation gives CASSPVQGGTEAFF.

The rearrangement links TRBV27 to TRBJ1-4; no firm D call. Germline CDR1 and CDR2: MNHEY and SMNVEV (reference sequence). This CDR3 region has 15 residues. Deletions cut 1 base from V and 0 bases from J, with 6 bases between. CDR3 protein: CASSLYGSTNEKLFF. In nucleotides, the CDR3 is TGTGCCAGCAGTTTATACGGTTCAACTAATGAAAAACTGTTTTTT. The variable domain in full, with the rest retrieved from reference TRBV27 and TRBJ1-4, is EAQVTQNPRYLITVTGKKLTVTCSQNMNHEYMSWYRQDPGLGLRQIYYSMNVEVTDKGDVPEGYKVSRKEKRNFPLILESPSPNQTSLYFCASSLYGSTNEKLFFGSGTQLSVL.

This chain joins TRBV27 and TRBJ2-1; TRBD1 agrees at 7 bases. The CDR3 consists of 13 residues. Germline-derived CDR1 and CDR2 are MNHEY and SMNVEV (reference sequence). V lost 4 bases and J lost 8; bases outside the gene matches: 5. The CDR3 loop reads CASSSNTGDEQFF. CDR3 nucleotides: TGTGCCAGCAGTTCAAATACAGGGGATGAGCAGTTCTTC.

This clone was picked up a small number of times. This chain uses TRBV4-1 with TRBJ2-7; TRBD1 might be the D (8 bases). CDR1 and CDR2 from the germline V gene are MGHRA and YSYEKL. The V end was cut by 6 bases, the J end by 6 bases, with 21 bases between. This CDR3 has 15 residues. Written as DNA, the CDR3 is TGCGCCAGCAGACGGGAGGACAGGGTGTTCTCCGAGCAGTACTTC. Protein sequence: CASRREDRVFSEQYF.

The chain is built from TRBV10-1 and TRBJ1-1; maybe TRBD1 (5 bases). Deletions cut 5 bases from V and 4 bases from J, with 11 bases between. The CDR3 is 13 residues long. CDR1 WNHNN and CDR2 SYGVQD come from the germline V gene (reference sequence). The CDR3 sequence is CASSNRLGTEAFF. In DNA, the CDR3 is TGCGCCAGCAGTAACAGGTTGGGCACTGAAGCTTTCTTT.

V is TRBV2 and J is TRBJ2-7; D is unresolved. Germline CDR1 SNHLY, CDR2 FYNNEI. Trimming pared 5 bases from V and 7 bases from J, leaving 15 bases between. This CDR3 is built from 13 residues. DNA for the CDR3: TGTGCCAGCAGTCAGATTTCGGGTGGGGAGCAGTACTTC. It is translated as CASSQISGGEQYF.

The CDR3 sequence is CASSFAGVDTQYF. The CDR3, as DNA: TGTGCCAGCAGCTTTGCGGGGGTAGATACGCAGTATTTT. V gene TRBV7-9 combines with J gene TRBJ2-3; 7 positions match TRBD2. With 3 bases clipped from V and 5 bases from J, the junction kept 2 bases outside the gene matches. The CDR3 is 13 amino acids. Germline V gives CDR1 SEHNR, CDR2 FQNEAQ (reference sequence).